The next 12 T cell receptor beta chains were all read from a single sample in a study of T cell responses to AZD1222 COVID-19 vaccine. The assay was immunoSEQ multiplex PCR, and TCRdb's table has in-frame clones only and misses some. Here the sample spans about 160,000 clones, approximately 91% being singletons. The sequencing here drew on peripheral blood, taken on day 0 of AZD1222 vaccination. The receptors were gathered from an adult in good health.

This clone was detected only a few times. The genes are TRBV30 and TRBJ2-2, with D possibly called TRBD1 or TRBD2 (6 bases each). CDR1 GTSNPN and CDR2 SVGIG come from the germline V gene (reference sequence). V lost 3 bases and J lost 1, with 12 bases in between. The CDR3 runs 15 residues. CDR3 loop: CAWSDGGRNTGELFF. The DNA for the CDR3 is TGTGCCTGGAGCGACGGGGGCCGGAACACCGGGGAGCTGTTTTTT.

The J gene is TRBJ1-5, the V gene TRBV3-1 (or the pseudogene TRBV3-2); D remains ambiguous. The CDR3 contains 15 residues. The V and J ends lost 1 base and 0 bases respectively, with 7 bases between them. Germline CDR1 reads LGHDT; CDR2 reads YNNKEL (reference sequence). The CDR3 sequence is CASSQGEFSNQPQHF. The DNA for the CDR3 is TGTGCCAGCAGCCAAGGGGAATTTAGCAATCAGCCCCAGCATTTT.

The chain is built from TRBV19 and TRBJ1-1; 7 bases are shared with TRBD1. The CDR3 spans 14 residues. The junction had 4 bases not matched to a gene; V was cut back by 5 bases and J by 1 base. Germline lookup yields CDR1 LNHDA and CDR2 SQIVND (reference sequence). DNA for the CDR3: TGTGCCAGTAGTGCACACAGGGGGAACACTGAAGCTTTCTTT. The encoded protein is CASSAHRGNTEAFF.

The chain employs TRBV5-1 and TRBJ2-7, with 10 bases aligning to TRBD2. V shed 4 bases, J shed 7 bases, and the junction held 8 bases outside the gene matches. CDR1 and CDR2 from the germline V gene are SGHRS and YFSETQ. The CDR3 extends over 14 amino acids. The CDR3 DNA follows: TGCGCCAGCAGCGTCGCCCTAGCGGGGGTTGAGCAGTACTTC. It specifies CASSVALAGVEQYF.

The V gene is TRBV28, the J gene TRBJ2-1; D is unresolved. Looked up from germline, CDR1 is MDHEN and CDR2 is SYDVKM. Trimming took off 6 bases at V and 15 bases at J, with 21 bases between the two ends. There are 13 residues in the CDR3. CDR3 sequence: CASSRIVVPSPFF. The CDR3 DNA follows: TGTGCCAGCAGCCGCATTGTGGTCCCTTCTCCGTTCTTC.

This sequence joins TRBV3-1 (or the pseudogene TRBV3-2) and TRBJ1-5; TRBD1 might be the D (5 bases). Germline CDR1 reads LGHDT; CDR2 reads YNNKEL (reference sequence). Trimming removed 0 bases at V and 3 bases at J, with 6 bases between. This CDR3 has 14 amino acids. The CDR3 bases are TGTGCCAGCAGCCAAGAGGGGGTCAATCAGCCCCAGCATTTT. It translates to CASSQEGVNQPQHF.

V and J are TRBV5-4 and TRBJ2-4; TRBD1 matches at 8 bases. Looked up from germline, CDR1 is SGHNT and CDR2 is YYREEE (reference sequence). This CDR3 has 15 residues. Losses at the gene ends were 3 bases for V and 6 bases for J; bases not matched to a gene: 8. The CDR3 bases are TGTGCCAGCAGCTCAATTCAGGGGGCTGGAAACATTCAGTACTTC. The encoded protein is CASSSIQGAGNIQYF.

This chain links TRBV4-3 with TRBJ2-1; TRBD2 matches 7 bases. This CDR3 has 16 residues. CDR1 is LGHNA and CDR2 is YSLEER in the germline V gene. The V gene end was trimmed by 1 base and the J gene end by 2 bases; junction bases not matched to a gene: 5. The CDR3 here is CASSQGGGGPYNEQFF. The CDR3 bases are TGCGCCAGCAGCCAAGGTGGCGGGGGACCCTACAATGAGCAGTTCTTC.

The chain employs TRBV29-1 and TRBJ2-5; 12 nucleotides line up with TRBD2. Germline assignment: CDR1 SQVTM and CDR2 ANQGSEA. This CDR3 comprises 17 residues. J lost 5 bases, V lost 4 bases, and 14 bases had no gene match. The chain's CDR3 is CSVGGLTSGRTDETQYF. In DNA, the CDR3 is TGCAGCGTTGGCGGCCTGACTAGCGGGAGAACGGACGAGACCCAGTACTTC.

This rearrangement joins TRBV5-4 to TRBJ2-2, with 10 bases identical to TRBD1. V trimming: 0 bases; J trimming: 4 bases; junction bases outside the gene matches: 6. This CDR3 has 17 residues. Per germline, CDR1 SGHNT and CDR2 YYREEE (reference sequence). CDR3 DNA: TGTGCCAGCAGCTTGGCCGATGGGACAGGGGTCACCGGGGAGCTGTTTTTT. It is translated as CASSLADGTGVTGELFF. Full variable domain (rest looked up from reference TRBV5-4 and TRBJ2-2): ETGVTQSPTHLIKTRGQQVTLRCSSQSGHNTVSWYQQALGQGPQFIFQYYREEENGRGNFPPRFSGLQFPNYSSELNVNALELDDSALYLCASSLADGTGVTGELFFGEGSRLTVL.

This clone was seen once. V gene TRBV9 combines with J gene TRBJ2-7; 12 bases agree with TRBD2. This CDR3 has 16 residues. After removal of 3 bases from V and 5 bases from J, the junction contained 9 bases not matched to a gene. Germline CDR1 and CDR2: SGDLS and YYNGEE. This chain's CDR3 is CASSARLAGEFDEQYF. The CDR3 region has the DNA TGTGCCAGCAGCGCCCGACTAGCGGGAGAATTCGACGAGCAGTACTTC.

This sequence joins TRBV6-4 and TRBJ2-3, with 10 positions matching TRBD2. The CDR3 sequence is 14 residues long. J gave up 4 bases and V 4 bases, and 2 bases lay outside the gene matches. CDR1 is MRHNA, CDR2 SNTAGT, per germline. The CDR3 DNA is TGTGCCAGCAGTGGGGGGACTAGCGCAGATACGCAGTATTTT. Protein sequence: CASSGGTSADTQYF.